The 27 T cell receptor beta chains given below trace back to one sample, sequenced in a study of PD-L1 blockade in urothelial cancer. Using immunoSEQ multiplex PCR, the repertoire was profiled, and TCRdb retains in-frame clones only, with some absent. This table has about 14,000 clones, over 75% appearing once. This specimen was PBMCs, taken around atezolizumab (anti-PD-L1) treatment. The source of these receptors is a man between 65 and 85 years old with urothelial cancer.

V usage is TRBV11-3 and J usage is TRBJ2-7, with 10 bases that match TRBD1. Germline V CDR1 and CDR2: SGHNT, YENEEA. The V and J ends lost 4 bases and 6 bases, in that order; junction bases with no gene match: 3. This CDR3 comprises 13 residues. The CDR3 nucleotides read TGTGCCAGCAGCTCAGACAGGGGGCTCGAGCAGTACTTC. Its translation: CASSSDRGLEQYF.

This clone was found once. The chain uses TRBV2 and TRBJ2-5, with 13 bases that match TRBD2. The germline gives CDR1 SNHLY, CDR2 FYNNEI. The CDR3 totals 16 residues. Trimming cost V 5 bases and J 4 bases; bases outside gene matches: 7. DNA of the CDR3: TGTGCCAGCAGTACCAGACTAGCGGGGGGTGCAGAGACCCAGTACTTC. Protein: CASSTRLAGGAETQYF.

The CDR3 region is CASSSHPYTGVLETQYF. CDR3 sequence (DNA): TGTGCCAGCAGCTCACATCCCTATACCGGGGTATTAGAGACCCAGTACTTC. The genes are TRBV7-9 and TRBJ2-5; weak D call: TRBD2 (5 bases). This CDR3 region has 17 residues. The germline V gene has CDR1 SEHNR and CDR2 FQNEAQ (reference sequence). The germline V and J ends were trimmed by 4 bases and 4 bases, with 22 bases remaining between them.

As DNA, the CDR3 is TGTGCCAGCAGTTACTCACGACAGGGTAACTATGGCTACACCTTC. Amino acids: CASSYSRQGNYGYTF. The rearrangement links TRBV6-5 to TRBJ1-2, with 7 bases fitting TRBD1. CDR3 length: 15 residues. Germline CDR1 MNHEY, CDR2 SVGAGI. J was trimmed by 1 base and V by 0 bases; bases with no gene match: 2.

The chain is built from TRBV29-1 and TRBJ1-5; unclear D gene. The CDR3 covers 13 residues. V was pared by 5 bases and J by 0 bases, with 8 bases between. Germline loops: CDR1 SQVTM, CDR2 ANQGSEA. The CDR3 nucleotides read TGCAGCGTTAGGTGGGCTAGCAATCAGCCCCAGCATTTT. It translates to CSVRWASNQPQHF.

This clone was observed a few times. The rearrangement links TRBV6-1 to TRBJ1-5; 7 bases fit TRBD1. V was pared by 5 bases and J by 7 bases, with 8 bases of the junction left unmatched. The CDR3 runs 14 residues. Germline lookup yields CDR1 MNHNS and CDR2 SASEGT. The CDR3 DNA is TGTGCCAGCAGTTCACAGGGGATCGGGCAGCCCCAGCATTTT. This sequence encodes CASSSQGIGQPQHF.

The chain combines TRBV29-1 with TRBJ2-3; D not certain. V was cut by 3 bases and J by 6 bases, with 10 bases left in between. CDR3 size: 12 residues. CDR1 and CDR2 (germline): SQVTM, ANQGSEA. This CDR3 is CSVEVGSDTQYF. The CDR3 DNA reads as TGCAGCGTTGAGGTGGGCTCTGATACGCAGTATTTT.

This chain connects TRBV2 to TRBJ2-5; D is uncertain. The ends were cut back, 2 bases at V and 8 bases at J, with 12 bases in the middle. Per the germline V gene, CDR1 is SNHLY and CDR2 is FYNNEI. CDR3 length equals 13 residues. This CDR3 is CASSETSILTQYF. CDR3 in DNA: TGTGCCAGCAGTGAAACGAGTATACTCACCCAGTACTTC.

This sequence joins TRBV5-1 and TRBJ2-7; D gene ambiguous. V was shortened by 0 bases and J by 2 bases, with 9 bases between the two germline ends. Germline CDR1 and CDR2: SGHRS and YFSETQ. The CDR3 is 14 residues long. The CDR3 protein is CASSLGATPYEQYF. The CDR3 nucleotides read TGCGCCAGCAGCTTGGGGGCCACCCCCTACGAGCAGTACTTC.

This clone showed up just once. V usage is TRBV18 and J usage is TRBJ2-7; a possible D gene is TRBD1 (6 bases). Germline values: CDR1 KGHSH, CDR2 LQKENI. The ends were cut back, 6 bases at V and 2 bases at J, with 17 bases in the middle. The CDR3 contains 15 residues. This CDR3 is CASSTRGTYPYEQYF. The CDR3 DNA is TGTGCCAGCTCCACGAGGGGGACCTATCCCTACGAGCAGTACTTC.

V and J are TRBV19 and TRBJ1-1, with D possibly being TRBD1 (5 bases). The length of the CDR3 is 13 residues. The germline V gene has CDR1 LNHDA and CDR2 SQIVND (reference sequence). The V gene lost 7 bases and the J gene lost 8 bases, with 17 bases spanning the gap. The CDR3 DNA follows: TGTGCCAGTATTCGATTAGGGGCCTCGGAAGCTTTCTTT. Its protein product is CASIRLGASEAFF.

This CDR3 is CASSALQGYGYTF. CDR3 in DNA: TGTGCCAGCAGCGCCCTCCAGGGATATGGCTACACCTTC. This chain joins TRBV7-6 and TRBJ1-2, with D maybe TRBD1 (5 bases). V lost 5 bases and J 5 bases, leaving 12 bases between the germline ends. Germline V gene data show CDR1 as SGHVS and CDR2 as FNYEAQ. This CDR3 spans 13 amino acids.

V gene TRBV18 combines with J gene TRBJ1-1, with TRBD1 matching over 9 bases. The ends lost 3 bases at V and 4 bases at J; junction bases unmatched: 6. CDR3 length: 15 residues. Germline loops: CDR1 KGHSH, CDR2 LQKENI. Written as DNA, the CDR3 is TGTGCCAGCTCACCGACCACAGGGGGCGTCACTGAAGCTTTCTTT. It is translated as CASSPTTGGVTEAFF.

The chain is built from TRBV7-6 and TRBJ2-2; D is unresolved. The V end was cut by 3 bases, the J end by 2 bases, with 7 bases between. The CDR3 runs to 14 residues. CDR1 SGHVS and CDR2 FNYEAQ come from the germline V gene. CDR3 sequence: CASSLNSNTGELFF. DNA of the CDR3: TGTGCCAGCAGCTTGAACAGCAACACCGGGGAGCTGTTTTTT.

This chain links TRBV11-2 with TRBJ1-3, with 8 bases matching TRBD1. V trimming: 5 bases; J trimming: 4 bases; junction bases outside the gene matches: 4. The CDR3 totals 14 residues. Per the germline V gene, CDR1 is SGHAT and CDR2 is FQNNGV. The CDR3 nucleotides are TGTGCCAGCAGCGTCAGGGGGCACGGAAACACCATATATTTT. The encoded protein is CASSVRGHGNTIYF.

The V and J genes are TRBV11-2 and TRBJ2-1; 8 positions agree with TRBD1. From germline, CDR1 is SGHAT and CDR2 FQNNGV. J gave up 8 bases and V 4 bases, and 10 bases lay outside the gene matches. The CDR3 is 15 amino acids. The DNA of the CDR3 is TGTGCCAGCAGCTCCGGACAGGGTCTTAGCTATGAGCAGTTCTTC. Translation: CASSSGQGLSYEQFF.

The rearrangement uses TRBV4-1 and TRBJ2-1; the D gene is possibly TRBD1 (5 bases). Germline CDR1 MGHRA, CDR2 YSYEKL. Trimming took 3 bases from V and 15 from J, leaving 15 bases between them. The CDR3 consists of 12 residues. CDR3 sequence reads: CASSHPQARPFF. CDR3 sequence (DNA): TGCGCCAGCAGCCACCCACAGGCTCGGCCGTTCTTC.

The V gene is TRBV28, the J gene TRBJ1-2, with a weak D call TRBD1 (6 bases). This CDR3 has 16 residues. The germline gives CDR1 MDHEN, CDR2 SYDVKM. V was shortened by 6 bases and J by 6 bases, with 23 bases between the two germline ends. CDR3 protein: CASRGDSRGGSNGYTF. DNA for the CDR3: TGTGCCAGCAGAGGGGACTCGAGGGGGGGTTCGAATGGCTACACCTTC.

The gene calls are TRBV5-5 and TRBJ1-4; 7 nucleotides agree with TRBD1. From germline, CDR1 is SGHKS and CDR2 YYEKEE (reference sequence). The CDR3 consists of 14 residues. The J segment lost 8 bases and the V segment lost 5 bases, leaving 9 bases of the junction unmatched. For the CDR3, the DNA is TGTGCCAGCAGAGATCGGACAGGAGACGAAAAACTGTTTTTT. Translation gives CASRDRTGDEKLFF.

The rearrangement links TRBV5-1 to TRBJ1-2; tentatively, D is TRBD1 (5 bases). V gave up 0 bases and J gave up 7 bases, with 19 bases separating them. The CDR3 is made up of 16 amino acids. Germline lookup yields CDR1 SGHRS and CDR2 YFSETQ. Here the CDR3 reads CASSLAPGLGDGGYTF. The DNA for the CDR3 is TGCGCCAGCAGCTTGGCCCCCGGTTTAGGGGATGGTGGCTACACCTTC.

The CDR3 loop is CASSSPGQGYGYTF. DNA for the CDR3: TGTGCCAGCAGTTCTCCGGGACAGGGCTATGGCTACACCTTC. The chain combines TRBV6-5 with TRBJ1-2, with TRBD1 identical over 9 bases. Germline CDR1 reads MNHEY; CDR2 reads SVGAGI. V dropped 4 bases and J dropped 4; count of bases not matched to a gene: 4. The CDR3 is 14 residues long.

The gene calls are TRBV6-1 and TRBJ2-2; no clear D gene. This CDR3 comprises 15 residues. V lost 1 base and J lost 1, with 7 bases in between. Germline lookup yields CDR1 MNHNS and CDR2 SASEGT. CDR3 region: CASSEELGNTGELFF. For the CDR3, the DNA is TGTGCCAGCAGTGAAGAGCTAGGGAACACCGGGGAGCTGTTTTTT.

The chain links TRBV5-8 to TRBJ1-1; no firm D call. In germline, CDR1 is SGHTS, CDR2 YDEGEE. There are 14 residues in the CDR3. V was pared by 7 bases and J by 7 bases, with 20 bases between. The CDR3 region is CASHRRPMVGEAFF. The CDR3 bases are TGTGCCAGCCACCGGAGACCCATGGTGGGTGAAGCTTTCTTT.

V and J are TRBV6-5 and TRBJ1-2; 11 positions agree with TRBD1. Germline V gives CDR1 MNHEY, CDR2 SVGAGI. This CDR3 has 14 residues. J was trimmed by 8 bases and V by 2 bases; bases with no gene match: 4. This CDR3 is CASSYRTGGAGYTF. The CDR3 nucleotides are TGTGCCAGCAGTTACCGGACAGGGGGCGCCGGCTACACCTTC.

The gene calls are TRBV5-5 and TRBJ1-1; D is unclear. Between the trimmed V and J ends, which lost 0 bases and 7 bases, there was a span of 7 bases. Germline assignment: CDR1 SGHKS and CDR2 YYEKEE (reference sequence). The CDR3 has 12 amino acids. The CDR3 here is CASSLGTGEAFF. CDR3 bases: TGTGCCAGCAGCTTGGGAACGGGTGAAGCTTTCTTT. Combining the CDR3 with reference TRBV5-5 and TRBJ1-1 gives the whole variable domain DAGVTQSPTHLIKTRGQQVTLRCSPISGHKSVSWYQQVLGQGPQFIFQYYEKEERGRGNFPDRFSARQFPNYSSELNVNALLLGDSALYLCASSLGTGEAFFGQGTRLTVV.

The rearrangement links TRBV7-6 to TRBJ1-2, with D perhaps TRBD1 (5 bases). The CDR3 is 12 amino acids. Trimming shortened V by 10 bases and J by 7 bases, and 16 bases separated the two germline ends. CDR1 and CDR2 (germline): SGHVS, FNYEAQ. This chain's CDR3 is CAIQGMGGGYTF. The DNA of the CDR3 is TGTGCCATCCAGGGTATGGGAGGTGGCTACACCTTC.

J is TRBJ1-2 and V is TRBV9; 12 bases line up with TRBD1. V was pared by 2 bases and J by 7 bases, with 3 bases of the junction left unmatched. CDR1 is SGDLS, CDR2 YYNGEE, per germline. CDR3 length equals 14 residues. For the CDR3, the DNA is TGTGCCAGCAGCGTCGGGGGACAGGGGGCTGGCTACACCTTC. Protein: CASSVGGQGAGYTF. The variable domain in full, completed from reference TRBV9 and TRBJ1-2, reads DSGVTQTPKHLITATGQRVTLRCSPRSGDLSVYWYQQSLDQGLQFLIQYYNGEERAKGNILERFSAQQFPDLHSELNLSSLELGDSALYFCASSVGGQGAGYTFGSGTRLTVV.